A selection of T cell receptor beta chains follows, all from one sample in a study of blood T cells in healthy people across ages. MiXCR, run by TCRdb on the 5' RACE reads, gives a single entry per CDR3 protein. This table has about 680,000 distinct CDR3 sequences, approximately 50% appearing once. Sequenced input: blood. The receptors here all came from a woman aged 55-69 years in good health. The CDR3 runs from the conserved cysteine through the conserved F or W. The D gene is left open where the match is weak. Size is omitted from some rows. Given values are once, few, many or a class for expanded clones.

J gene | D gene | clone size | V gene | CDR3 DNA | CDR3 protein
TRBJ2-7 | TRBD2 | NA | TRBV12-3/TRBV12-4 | TGTGCCAGCAGTCAACTAGCGGGAGTCGTTAACGAGCAGTACTTC | CASSQLAGVVNEQYF
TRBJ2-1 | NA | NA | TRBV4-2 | TGTGCCAGCAGCCAAGCCTTCACCGAAGGTGAGCAGTTCTTC | CASSQAFTEGEQFF
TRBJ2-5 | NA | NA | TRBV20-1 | TGCAGTGCCATATCCCCCCAAGGCGTTCCGGACCCAAATGAGCAGTACTTC | CSAISPQGVPDPNEQYF
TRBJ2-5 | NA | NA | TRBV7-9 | TGTGCCAGCAGCTTAGCGGGGGCCCTCAATGAGCAGTACTTC | CASSLAGALNEQYF
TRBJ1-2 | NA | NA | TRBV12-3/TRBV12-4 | TGTGCCAGCAGCTACGTCTTCCCAGGCGACAACGGCTACACCTTC | CASSYVFPGDNGYTF
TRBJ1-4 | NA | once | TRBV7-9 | TGTGCCACCATCCCGTCAGGGGCAACTAATGAAAAACTGTTTTTT | CATIPSGATNEKLFF
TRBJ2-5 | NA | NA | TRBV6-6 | TGTGCCAGCAGTTACTCCGGGGGCCAAGAGACCCAGTACTTC | CASSYSGGQETQYF
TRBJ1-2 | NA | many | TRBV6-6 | TGTGCCAGCAGTTACTCGCGGATTAACTATGGCTACACCTTC | CASSYSRINYGYTF
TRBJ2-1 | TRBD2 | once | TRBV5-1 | TGCGCCAGCAGCTTGGAGCCTAGCGGGCACAATGAGCAGTTCTTC | CASSLEPSGHNEQFF
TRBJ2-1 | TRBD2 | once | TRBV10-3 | TGTGTCATCAGGACGACTAGCGGGAACGCCAATGAGCAGTTCTTC | CVIRTTSGNANEQFF
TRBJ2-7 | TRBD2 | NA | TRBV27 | TGTGCCAGCAGGACTAGCGGGGTCCCCCTCGAGCAGTACTTC | CASRTSGVPLEQYF
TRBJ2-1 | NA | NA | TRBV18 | TGTGCCAGCTCACCGGACCTAAACAATGAGCAGTTCTTC | CASSPDLNNEQFF
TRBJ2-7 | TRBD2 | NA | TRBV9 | TGTGCCAGCAGCGATGGCGGGACTAGCGACTACGAGCAGTACTTC | CASSDGGTSDYEQYF
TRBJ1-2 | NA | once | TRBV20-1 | TGCAGTGCTAGATCTACAGGGCAGGGCTATGGCTACACCTTC | CSARSTGQGYGYTF
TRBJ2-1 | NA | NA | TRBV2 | TGTGCCAGCAGCGGTGGGAGGAGAGGCTACAATGAGCAGTTCTTC | CASSGGRRGYNEQFF
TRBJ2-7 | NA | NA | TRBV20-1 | TGCAGTGCCCCGGGACCATACGAGCAGTACTTC | CSAPGPYEQYF
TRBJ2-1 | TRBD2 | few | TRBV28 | TGTGCCAGCAGCGCGGGAGGGGTCAATGAGCAGTTCTTC | CASSAGGVNEQFF
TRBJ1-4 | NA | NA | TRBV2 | TGTGCCAGCAAGGACTCGGGGAGGTTGGAAAAACTGTTTTTT | CASKDSGRLEKLFF
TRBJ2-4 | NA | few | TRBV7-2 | TGTGCCAGCAGCCTTGCCTCGCACTCGGACATTCAGTACTTC | CASSLASHSDIQYF
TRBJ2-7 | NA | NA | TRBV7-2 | TGTGCCAGCAGCAAGTCGGGAGTCCCACTAGCACAGTACTTC | CASSKSGVPLAQYF
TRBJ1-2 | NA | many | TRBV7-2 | TGTGCCAGCAGCTTAGGTCGGGATCAAGGGGGAGGCTACACCTTC | CASSLGRDQGGGYTF
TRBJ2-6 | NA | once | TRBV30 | TGTGCCTGGAGTCCCGGGGCCTCTGGGGCCAACGTCCTGACTTTC | CAWSPGASGANVLTF
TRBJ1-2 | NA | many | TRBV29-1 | TGCAGCGTTGGACAGGACTATGGCTACACCTTC | CSVGQDYGYTF
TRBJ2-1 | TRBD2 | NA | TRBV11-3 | TGTGCCAGCAGCTTTACAGGGACTAGCGGTGGGCAGTTCTTC | CASSFTGTSGGQFF
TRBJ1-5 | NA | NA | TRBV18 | TGTGCCAGCTCAGCTACCAGGGGTTATCAGCCCCAGCATTTT | CASSATRGYQPQHF
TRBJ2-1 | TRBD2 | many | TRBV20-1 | TGCAGTGCCACGCGTCCGGGACTAGCGGGAGGAAGCTCCTACAATGAGCAGTTCTTC | CSATRPGLAGGSSYNEQFF
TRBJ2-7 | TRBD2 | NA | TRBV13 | TGTGCCAGCAGCTTCGGCGGGAGCCCCGGCTACGAGCAGTACTTC | CASSFGGSPGYEQYF
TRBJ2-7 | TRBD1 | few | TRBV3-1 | TGTGCCAGCAGCCCCCGGGACAGGATCAACGAGCAGTACTTC | CASSPRDRINEQYF
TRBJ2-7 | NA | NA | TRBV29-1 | TGCAGCGTTGAAGTTGGCCGTCGGGGACTCCTAAGCTCCTACGAGCAGTACTTC | CSVEVGRRGLLSSYEQYF
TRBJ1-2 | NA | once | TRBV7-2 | TGTGCCAGCAGCTTAGCGCTAGAGGATGGCTACACCTTC | CASSLALEDGYTF
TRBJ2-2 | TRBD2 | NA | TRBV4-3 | TGCGCCAGCAGCCAAGTGCTAGCGGGAGGGAACACCGGGGAGCTGTTTTTT | CASSQVLAGGNTGELFF
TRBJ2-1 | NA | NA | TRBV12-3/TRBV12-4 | TGTGCCAGCAGTTTTCTAGCCTCCTACAATGAGCAGTTCTTC | CASSFLASYNEQFF
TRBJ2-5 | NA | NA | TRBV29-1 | TGCAGCGTATATGGACATCTTAATGAGCAGTACTTC | CSVYGHLNEQYF
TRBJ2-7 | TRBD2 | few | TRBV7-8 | TGTGCCAGCAGCAGCCCCCATACTAGCGGGAGGGACGAGCAGTACTTC | CASSSPHTSGRDEQYF
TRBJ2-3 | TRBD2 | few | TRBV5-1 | TGCGCCAGCAGCGGGGGACTAGCGGGCCCAGATACGCAGTATTTT | CASSGGLAGPDTQYF
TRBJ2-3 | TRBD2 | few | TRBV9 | TGTGCCAGCAGCGTTCTAGCGGGAGATACAGATACGCAGTATTTT | CASSVLAGDTDTQYF
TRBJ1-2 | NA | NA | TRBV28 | TGTGCCACCCGACCCAGGGGTGCGGGCTATGGCTACACCTTC | CATRPRGAGYGYTF
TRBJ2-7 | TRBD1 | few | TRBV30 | TGTGCCTGGAGTGTACGATTAGACAGGGACTACGAGCAGTACTTC | CAWSVRLDRDYEQYF
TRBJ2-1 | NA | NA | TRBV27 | TGTGCCAGCAGTTTTGGACTCCGTACCAATGAGCAGTTCTTC | CASSFGLRTNEQFF
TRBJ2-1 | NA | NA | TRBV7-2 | TGTGCCAGCAGCACAAGAACCGGGACCCCGCGTGAGCAGTTCTTC | CASSTRTGTPREQFF
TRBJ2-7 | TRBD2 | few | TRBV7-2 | TGTGCCAGCAGCGCCCTAGCGGGAATCTACGAGCAGTACTTC | CASSALAGIYEQYF
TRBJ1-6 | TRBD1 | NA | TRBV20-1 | TGCAGTGCTAGAAAGGACAGGAATAATTCACCCCTCCACTTT | CSARKDRNNSPLHF
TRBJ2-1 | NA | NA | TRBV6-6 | TGTGCCAGCAGTTACTCGTCACTAGCTCCGTATGAGCAGTTCTTC | CASSYSSLAPYEQFF
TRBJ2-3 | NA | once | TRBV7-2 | TGTGCCAGCAGCTTTCGCTCTGGGGCCACAGATACGCAGTATTTT | CASSFRSGATDTQYF
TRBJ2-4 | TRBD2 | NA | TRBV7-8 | TGTGCCAGCAGCACTAGCGTGGCGGCCAAAAACATTCAGTACTTC | CASSTSVAAKNIQYF
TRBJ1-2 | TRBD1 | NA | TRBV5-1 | TGCGCCAGCAGCCCGTCAGGGGACAGGACCGCCTATGGCTACACCTTC | CASSPSGDRTAYGYTF
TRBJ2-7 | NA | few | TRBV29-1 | TGCAGCGTTGAAGATTTAAGGGCCCCCTACGAGCAGTACTTC | CSVEDLRAPYEQYF
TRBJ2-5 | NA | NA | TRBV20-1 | TGCAGTGCACAGAAACAAGAGACCCAGTACTTC | CSAQKQETQYF
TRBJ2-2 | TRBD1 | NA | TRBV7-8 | TGTGCCAGCAGCTTCCGGGACAGGGGTCACGGGGAGCTGTTTTTT | CASSFRDRGHGELFF
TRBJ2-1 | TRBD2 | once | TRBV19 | TGTGCCACCGGGACTAGCGGGAGGGCCACCTACAATGAGCAGTTCTTC | CATGTSGRATYNEQFF
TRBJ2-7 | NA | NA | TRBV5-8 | TGTGCCAGCAGCTTCACAGGCCGTACTTCCTACAATGAGCAGTACTTC | CASSFTGRTSYNEQYF
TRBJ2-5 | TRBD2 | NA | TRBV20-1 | TGCAGTGCTAGGACTAGCGGGGGACTGAGGCAAGAGACCCAGTACTTC | CSARTSGGLRQETQYF